The clone carrying this T cell receptor (beta chain) was picked up a small number of times. The antigen is undetermined. Trimming took 3 bases from V and 5 from J, leaving 16 bases between them. The length of the CDR3 is 16 residues. The germline gives CDR1 SGHTA, CDR2 FQGTGA. The authors ran a second PCR of 7 to 11 cycles using a sample-barcoded 5' primer and a J-beta primer mix. MiXCR, run by TCRdb on the 5' RACE reads, gives a single entry per CDR3 protein. The table shows roughly 1,700,000 distinct CDR3 sequences, with 28% occurring only once. The data were taken from a study of blood T cells in healthy people across ages. Study-level points and caveats: The study found more naive CD4+ cells and higher diversity in long-lived than aged donors.

Peripheral blood from each donor was collected in a volume of 9.5 to 10 milliliters. Specimen: blood. The sequence was obtained from a woman aged 25 to 45 in good health. The chain couples TRBV7-3 to TRBJ2-2; D unclear. CDR3 bases: TGTGCCAGCAGCTTTTCGTCAGATACTGCAACCGGGGAGCTGTTTTTT. Its translation: CASSFSSDTATGELFF. Combining the CDR3 with reference TRBV7-3 and TRBJ2-2 gives the whole variable domain GAGVSQTPSNKVTEKGKYVELRCDPISGHTALYWYRQSLGQGPEFLIYFQGTGAADDSGLPNDRFFAVRPEGSVSTLKIQRTERGDSAVYLCASSFSSDTATGELFFGEGSRLTVL.